Here is one T cell receptor beta chain with its context. V gave up 1 base and J gave up 4 bases; unmatched junction bases: 4. The length of the CDR3 is 15 residues. The germline gives CDR1 KGHDR, CDR2 SFDVKD. The data originate from a study of blood T cell repertoires in COVID-19. Study as a whole: Acute and convalescent COVID-19 specimens originated in the United States, Italy and Spain. Sample material is recorded as cDNA or gDNA derived from T cells, B-cell-depleted T cells, or PBMCs.

Per the original methods: Estimation of nucleated cell counts was performed using reference gene primer amplification. Profiled with immunoSEQ multiplex PCR; TCRdb holds only in-frame clones, not every one. For V, J and clone size, that table is used; D and trimming come from the DNA. Here the sample spans around 250,000 clones, less than 90% being singletons. The TCR was taken from a man between 60 and 75 years old who had recovered from COVID-19. The chain links TRBV24-1 to TRBJ2-3; 7 positions match TRBD1. The sequenced sample consisted of peripheral blood. CDR3 coding DNA: TGTGCCACCAGTGATTTAACAGGGGACGCAGATACGCAGTATTTT. The encoded protein is CATSDLTGDADTQYF.